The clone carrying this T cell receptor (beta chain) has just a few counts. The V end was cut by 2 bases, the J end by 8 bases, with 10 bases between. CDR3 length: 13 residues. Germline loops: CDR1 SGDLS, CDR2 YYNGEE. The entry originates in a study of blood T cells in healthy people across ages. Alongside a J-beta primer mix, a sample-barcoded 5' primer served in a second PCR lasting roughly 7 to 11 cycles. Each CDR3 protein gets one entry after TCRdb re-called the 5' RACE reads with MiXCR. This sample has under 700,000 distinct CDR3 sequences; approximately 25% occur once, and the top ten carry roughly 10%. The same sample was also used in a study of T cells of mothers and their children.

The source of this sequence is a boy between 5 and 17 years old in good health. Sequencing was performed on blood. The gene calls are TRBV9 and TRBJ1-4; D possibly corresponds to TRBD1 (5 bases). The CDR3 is CASSVGGREKLFF. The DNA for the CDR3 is TGTGCCAGCAGCGTTGGGGGAAGAGAAAAACTGTTTTTT.